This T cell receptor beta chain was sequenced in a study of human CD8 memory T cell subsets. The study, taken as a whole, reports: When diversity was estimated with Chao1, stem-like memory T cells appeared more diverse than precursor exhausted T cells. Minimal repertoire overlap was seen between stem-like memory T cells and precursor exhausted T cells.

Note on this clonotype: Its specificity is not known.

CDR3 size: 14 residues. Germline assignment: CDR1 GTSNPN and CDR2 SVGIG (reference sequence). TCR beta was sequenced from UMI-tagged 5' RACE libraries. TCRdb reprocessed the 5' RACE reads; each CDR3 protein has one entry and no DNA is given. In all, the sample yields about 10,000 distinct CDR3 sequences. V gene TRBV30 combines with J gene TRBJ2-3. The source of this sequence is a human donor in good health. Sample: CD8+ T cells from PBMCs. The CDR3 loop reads CAWSVLAGTDTQYF.